This T cell receptor (beta chain) came from a study of T cells after yellow fever vaccination. General observations from the study: The secondary response was weaker, and its peak arrived faster, on day 5 versus 15. Reappearance after the booster was seen for most primary-vaccination clones, at 95% to 96% CD4 and 75% to 90% CD8.

This clonotype was picked up a small number of times. Its antigen is as yet unknown. The CDR3 has 14 amino acids. V was cut by 9 bases and J by 0 bases, with 11 bases left in between. Researchers made TCR cDNA using 5'RACE template switching, and this step added a universal primer site and UMIs. MiXCR, applied by TCRdb to the 5' RACE reads, yields one record per CDR3 protein. The table records roughly 170,000 distinct CDR3 sequences, around 9.7% of them present only once. The sequence derives from a man aged 18 to 29 who received the YFV17D yellow fever vaccine. V gene TRBV12-3 or TRBV12-4 combines with J gene TRBJ1-4; D is undetermined. The sample in question was CD8+ T cells sorted from PBMCs, obtained 45 days after the yellow fever booster vaccination. DNA of the CDR3: TGTGCCAGTAGTAATTATGCAACTAATGAAAAACTGTTTTTT. Protein sequence: CASSNYATNEKLFF.